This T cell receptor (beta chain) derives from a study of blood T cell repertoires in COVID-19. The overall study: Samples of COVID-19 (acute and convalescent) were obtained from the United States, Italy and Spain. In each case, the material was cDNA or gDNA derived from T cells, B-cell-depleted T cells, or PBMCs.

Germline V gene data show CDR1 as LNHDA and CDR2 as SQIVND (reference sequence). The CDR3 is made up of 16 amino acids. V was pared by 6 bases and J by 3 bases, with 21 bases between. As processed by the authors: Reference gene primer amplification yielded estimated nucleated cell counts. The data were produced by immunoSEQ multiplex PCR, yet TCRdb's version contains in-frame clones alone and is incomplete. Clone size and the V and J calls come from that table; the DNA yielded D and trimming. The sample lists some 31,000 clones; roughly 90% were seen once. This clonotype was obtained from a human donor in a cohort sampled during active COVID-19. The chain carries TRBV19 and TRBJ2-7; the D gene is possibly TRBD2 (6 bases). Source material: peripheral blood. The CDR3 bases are TGTGCCAGTAGAGGTGGGGGAGTAGCGGACTACTACGAGCAGTACTTC. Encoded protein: CASRGGGVADYYEQYF.